This T cell receptor (beta chain) was retrieved from a study of regulatory T cells in long-lasting Graves disease. Study-level background: In persistent Graves' disease, antithyroid drugs had been taken for over 5 years and TSH receptor antibodies stayed positive. Findings and caveats of the study: Persistent Graves' cases showed lower TCR diversity than newly diagnosed cases.

Time point of the sample: persistent/refractory GD, antithyroid drugs over 5 years with positive TRAb. Making the TCR library involved RNA that had been extracted from PBMCs. Trimming left V 8 bases short and J 0 bases short, with 4 bases between. This CDR3 region has 11 residues. Germline values: CDR1 MNHNS, CDR2 SASEGT. With iRepertoire HTBI primers and Arm-PCR of CDR3 regions, TCR beta libraries were built. How the authors handled the data: Identification across samples found more than 55 TRBV and roughly 13 TRBJ segments. Each CDR3 protein gets one entry after TCRdb re-called the multiplex PCR reads with MiXCR. V and J calls and clone size were set by TCRdb, not the authors. This sample yields 300,000 to 400,000 distinct CDR3 sequences, of which roughly a fifth are seen a single time; around 30% belongs to the top ten. This clonotype was counted at least ten times. Its specificity is unknown.

This sequence originates from a female donor with Graves disease. Sequenced here: peripheral blood mononuclear cells (PBMCs), sampled when the disease was refractory, from a patient treated with antithyroid drugs. The V call is TRBV6-1, the J call TRBJ1-1; D remains ambiguous. Here the CDR3 DNA reads TGTGCCAGCCCATTGAACACTGAAGCTTTCTTT. Translation: CASPLNTEAFF.